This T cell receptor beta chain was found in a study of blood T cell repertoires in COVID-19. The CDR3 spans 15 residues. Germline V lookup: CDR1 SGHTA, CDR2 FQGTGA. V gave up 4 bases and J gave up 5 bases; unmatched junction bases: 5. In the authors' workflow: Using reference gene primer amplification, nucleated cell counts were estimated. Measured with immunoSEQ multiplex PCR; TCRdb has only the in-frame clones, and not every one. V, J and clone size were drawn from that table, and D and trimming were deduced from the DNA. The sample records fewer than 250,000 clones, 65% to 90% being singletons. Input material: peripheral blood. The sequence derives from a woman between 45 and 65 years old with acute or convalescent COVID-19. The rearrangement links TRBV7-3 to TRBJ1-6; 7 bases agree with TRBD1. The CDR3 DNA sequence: TGTGCCAGCAGCTCACAGGGGAGAGATAATTCACCCCTCCACTTT. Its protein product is CASSSQGRDNSPLHF.